These 8 T cell receptor beta chains share one sample of origin, sequenced in a study of early T cells in non-severe SARS-CoV-2 infection. TCRdb reanalysed the 5' RACE reads using MiXCR and keeps one entry per CDR3 protein. Counted here are tens of thousands of distinct CDR3 sequences, about 12% occurring once; the ten biggest clones make up roughly 1.2%. This specimen consisted of whole blood, obtained at baseline. Source of these receptors: an adult who was a healthcare worker with PCR-confirmed SARS-CoV-2 infection or an uninfected control (not recorded which). The donor label of this sample is uncertain.

This clonotype was seen more than once but under ten times. The J gene is TRBJ1-5, the V gene TRBV5-6; no clear D gene. Trimming stripped 0 bases from V and 3 bases from J, with 10 bases between. Germline values: CDR1 SGHDT, CDR2 YYEEEE. CDR3 length: 15 residues. CDR3: CASSLAGNPNQPQHF. The CDR3 DNA is TGTGCCAGCAGCTTGGCGGGGAACCCCAATCAGCCCCAGCATTTT. Together with reference TRBV5-6 and TRBJ1-5, the CDR3 gives the full variable domain: DAGVTQSPTHLIKTRGQQVTLRCSPKSGHDTVSWYQQALGQGPQFIFQYYEEEERQRGNFPDRFSGHQFPNYSSELNVNALLLGDSALYLCASSLAGNPNQPQHFGDGTRLSIL.

This clonotype turned up a few times. V gene TRBV12-3 or TRBV12-4 combines with J gene TRBJ2-2; D unclear. The CDR3 consists of 16 residues. V was trimmed by 1 base and J by 0 bases, leaving 9 bases between them. CDR3 bases: TGTGCCAGCAGTTTAGGGCACCCCGCGAACACCGGGGAGCTGTTTTTT. Its translation is CASSLGHPANTGELFF.

V gene TRBV12-3 or TRBV12-4 combines with J gene TRBJ2-5, with D unclear. V gave up 4 bases and J gave up 4 bases, with 10 bases separating them. This CDR3 region has 13 residues. The DNA of the CDR3 is TGTGCCAGCAGTTCCTCTACGTTAGAGACCCAGTACTTC. It codes for CASSSSTLETQYF.

This clonotype came up many times. This chain uses TRBV24-1 with TRBJ2-3; tentatively, D is TRBD1 (6 bases). Per germline, CDR1 KGHDR and CDR2 SFDVKD. This CDR3 contains 15 residues. V shed 5 bases and J shed 2 bases, with 13 bases lying between them. The CDR3 region is CATSAGGSNTDTQYF. The CDR3 nucleotides read TGTGCCACCAGTGCTGGGGGCTCCAACACAGATACGCAGTATTTT.

CDR3 residues: CATSDLQFGGTDTQYF. The CDR3 coding sequence is TGTGCCACCAGTGATTTGCAATTCGGGGGTACAGATACGCAGTATTTT. The chain joins TRBV24-1 to TRBJ2-3; a weak D match, TRBD2 (6 bases). This CDR3 contains 16 residues. CDR1 KGHDR and CDR2 SFDVKD come from the germline V gene. Trimming took 0 bases from V and 3 from J, leaving 12 bases between them.

This clonotype was found many times. V gene TRBV5-1 combines with J gene TRBJ1-1; perhaps TRBD1 as D (5 bases). V was trimmed by 4 bases and J by 1 base, leaving 11 bases between them. The CDR3 spans 14 residues. CDR1 and CDR2 from the germline V gene are SGHRS and YFSETQ. The CDR3 protein is CASSPGRTNTEAFF. Written as DNA, the CDR3 is TGCGCCAGCAGCCCGGGACGGACGAACACTGAAGCTTTCTTT. The full variable domain, in which reference TRBV5-1 and TRBJ1-1 provide the parts outside the CDR3, is KAGVTQTPRYLIKTRGQQVTLSCSPISGHRSVSWYQQTPGQGLQFLFEYFSETQRNKGNFPGRFSGRQFSNSRSEMNVSTLELGDSALYLCASSPGRTNTEAFFGQGTRLTVV.

The chain uses TRBV5-1 and TRBJ2-3; 8 positions agree with TRBD2. The CDR3 totals 16 residues. Germline trimming cut 6 bases from V and 3 bases from J; bases unmatched to any gene: 12. Germline assignment: CDR1 SGHRS and CDR2 YFSETQ. DNA for the CDR3: TGCGCCAGCACCCCAAGTGGGACTAGGGGAACAGATACGCAGTATTTT. Translating gives CASTPSGTRGTDTQYF.

This clonotype was seen many times. This chain uses TRBV11-3 with TRBJ2-1; weak D call: TRBD2 (5 bases). This CDR3 is 15 amino acids long. The V and J ends lost 1 base and 7 bases respectively, with 14 bases between them. Per the germline V gene, CDR1 is SGHNT and CDR2 is YENEEA. The CDR3 here is CASSLVWASGNEQFF. CDR3 bases: TGTGCCAGCAGCTTAGTCTGGGCGTCGGGGAATGAGCAGTTCTTC.